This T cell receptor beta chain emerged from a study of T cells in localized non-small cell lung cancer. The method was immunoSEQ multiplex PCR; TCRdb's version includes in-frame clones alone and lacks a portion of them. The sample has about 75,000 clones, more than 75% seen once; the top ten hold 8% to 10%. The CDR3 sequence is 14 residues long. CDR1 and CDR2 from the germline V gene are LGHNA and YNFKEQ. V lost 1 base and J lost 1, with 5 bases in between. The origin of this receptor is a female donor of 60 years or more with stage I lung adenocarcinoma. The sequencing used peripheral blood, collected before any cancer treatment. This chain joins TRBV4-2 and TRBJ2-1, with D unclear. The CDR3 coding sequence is TGTGCCAGCAGCCAAGCTCGTTCCTACAATGAGCAGTTCTTC. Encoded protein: CASSQARSYNEQFF.